A single T cell receptor (beta chain) is shown here with its context. What it recognizes is unknown. Produced via immunoSEQ multiplex PCR; TCRdb's table is partial and in-frame only. The sample has 150,000 to 200,000 clones; 89% are singletons. This entry belongs to a study of cytomegalovirus exposure and HLA in healthy donors. Overall study: The same platform used for the 650 to 850 first-cohort repertoires was also used for the 120 validation repertoires, as a later analysis reported. Whole-study results and caveats: According to reports, the classifier identified cytomegalovirus status with high specificity and sensitivity. Three CMV-associated chains were confirmed in vitro to be specific for CMV antigens. The dataset shows that most TCR sequences were rare, while some public TCRs occurred in many donors.

The V gene's germline CDR1 is KGHSH and CDR2 LQKENI. V was cut by 4 bases and J by 0 bases, with 16 bases left in between. This CDR3 contains 16 residues. The genes are TRBV18 and TRBJ2-7; a weak D match, TRBD2 (6 bases). Sequencing used PBMCs. This TCR came from a man aged 18 to 29 in good health and CMV-seropositive. The CDR3 DNA reads as TGTGCCAGCTCACTAATAGAACGGGAGTCCTCCTACGAGCAGTACTTC. Translating it yields CASSLIERESSYEQYF.